This TCR beta chain was identified in a study of blood T cell repertoires in COVID-19. Profiling relied on immunoSEQ multiplex PCR, and the TCRdb table lists in-frame clones only, not all of them. The sample lists 55,000 to 85,000 clones, 73% occurring once. Germline trimming cut 1 base from V and 5 bases from J; bases unmatched to any gene: 5. CDR1 and CDR2 from the germline V gene are SNHLY and FYNNEI. The CDR3 runs 15 residues. The rearrangement uses TRBV2 and TRBJ1-5; 7 positions agree with TRBD1. The sample consisted of peripheral blood. The receptor was isolated from a man aged 60 to 69 with acute or convalescent COVID-19. The CDR3 here is CASSEEGGADQPQHF. In nucleotides, the CDR3 is TGTGCCAGCAGTGAAGAAGGGGGCGCGGATCAGCCCCAGCATTTT.